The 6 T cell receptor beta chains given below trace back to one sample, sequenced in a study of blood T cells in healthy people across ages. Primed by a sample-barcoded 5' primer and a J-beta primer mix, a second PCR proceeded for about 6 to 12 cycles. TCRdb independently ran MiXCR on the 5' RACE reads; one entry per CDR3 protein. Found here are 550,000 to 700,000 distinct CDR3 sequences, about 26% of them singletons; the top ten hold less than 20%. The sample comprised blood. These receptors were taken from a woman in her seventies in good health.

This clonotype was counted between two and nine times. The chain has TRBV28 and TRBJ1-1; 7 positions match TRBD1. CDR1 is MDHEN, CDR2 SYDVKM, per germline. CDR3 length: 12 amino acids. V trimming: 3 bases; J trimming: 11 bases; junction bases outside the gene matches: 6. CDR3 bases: TGTGCCAGCAGTTTTGACAGGGTGAGGGCTTTCTTT. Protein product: CASSFDRVRAFF.

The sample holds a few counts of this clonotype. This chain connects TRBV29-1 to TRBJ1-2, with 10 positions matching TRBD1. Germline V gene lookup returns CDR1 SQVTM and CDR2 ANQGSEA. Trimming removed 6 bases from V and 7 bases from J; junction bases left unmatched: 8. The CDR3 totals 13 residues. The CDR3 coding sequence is TGCAGCGTCGTGGACAGGGGGAAGGGTGGCTACACCTTC. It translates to CSVVDRGKGGYTF.

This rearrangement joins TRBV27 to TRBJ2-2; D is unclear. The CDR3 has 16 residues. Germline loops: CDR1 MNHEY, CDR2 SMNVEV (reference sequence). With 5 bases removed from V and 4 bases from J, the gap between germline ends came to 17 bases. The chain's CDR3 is CASSPSRKRITGELFF. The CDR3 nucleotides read TGTGCCAGCAGTCCCTCAAGGAAGAGGATCACCGGGGAGCTGTTTTTT.

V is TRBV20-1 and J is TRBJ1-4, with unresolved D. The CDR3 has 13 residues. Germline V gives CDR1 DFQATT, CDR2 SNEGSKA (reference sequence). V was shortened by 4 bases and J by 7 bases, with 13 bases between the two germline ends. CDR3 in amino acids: CSAIQTAREKLFF. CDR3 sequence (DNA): TGCAGTGCTATACAAACCGCACGTGAAAAACTGTTTTTT.

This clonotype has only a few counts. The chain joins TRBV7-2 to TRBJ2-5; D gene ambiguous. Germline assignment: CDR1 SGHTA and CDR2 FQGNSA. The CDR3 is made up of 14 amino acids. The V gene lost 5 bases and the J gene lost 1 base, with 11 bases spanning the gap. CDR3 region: CASSPPGFQETQYF. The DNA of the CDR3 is TGTGCCAGCAGCCCCCCCGGCTTCCAAGAGACCCAGTACTTC.

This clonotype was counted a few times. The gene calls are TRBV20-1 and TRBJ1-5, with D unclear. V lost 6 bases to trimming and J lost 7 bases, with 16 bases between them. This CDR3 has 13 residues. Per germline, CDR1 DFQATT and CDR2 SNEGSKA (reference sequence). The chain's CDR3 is CSAGLGSEQPQHF. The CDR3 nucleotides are TGCAGTGCCGGGTTAGGGAGTGAACAGCCCCAGCATTTT.